The source of this T cell receptor (beta chain) is a study of T-cell memory formation after mild COVID-19. Study overall: Clusters were largely donor specific. The study's findings and limits: Mainly CM and EM harbored the contracting CD4+ clones; mainly EMRA harbored the CD8+ ones.

This clonotype has just a few counts. Antigen: not known. CDR3 length equals 14 residues. V dropped 3 bases and J dropped 4 bases, with 12 bases sitting between them. TCRdb redid the calling of the 5' RACE reads with MiXCR, one entry per CDR3 protein. Of under 300,000 distinct CDR3 sequences in the sample, 7.5% to 10% are singletons; the top ten hold 20% to 25%. The receptor's source is a man aged 18 to 30 who had mild COVID-19 (a few samples of this study predate the infection). Cell type and time point are not known. The chain links TRBV12-3 or TRBV12-4 to TRBJ2-5, with D hard to call. Sequences were obtained from PBMCs or a T cell subset sorted from them (not recorded which). In DNA, the CDR3 is TGTGCCAGCAGTTTTAATGTTCGAAGAGAGACCCAGTACTTC. Its translation: CASSFNVRRETQYF.